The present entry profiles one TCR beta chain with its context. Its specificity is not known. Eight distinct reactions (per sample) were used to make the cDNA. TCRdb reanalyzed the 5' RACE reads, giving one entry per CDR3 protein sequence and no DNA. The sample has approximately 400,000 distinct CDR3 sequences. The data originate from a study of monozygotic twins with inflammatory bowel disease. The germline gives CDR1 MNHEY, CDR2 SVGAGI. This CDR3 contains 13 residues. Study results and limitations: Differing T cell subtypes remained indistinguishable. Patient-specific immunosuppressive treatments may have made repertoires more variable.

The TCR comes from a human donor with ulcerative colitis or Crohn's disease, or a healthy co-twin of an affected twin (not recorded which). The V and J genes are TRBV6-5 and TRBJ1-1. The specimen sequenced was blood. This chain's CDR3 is CASSYSTLTEAFF.